This T cell receptor (beta chain) is drawn from a study of cytomegalovirus exposure and HLA in healthy donors. In the PCR, 60 Vbeta and 13 Jbeta primers were used. Generated by immunoSEQ multiplex PCR, the TCRdb table keeps only in-frame clones and is missing some. The table lists around 230,000 clones, 82% of them singletons. The V gene end was trimmed by 0 bases and the J gene end by 5 bases; junction bases not matched to a gene: 6. CDR1 and CDR2 (germline): SEHNR, FQNEAQ (reference sequence). The CDR3 sequence is 15 residues long. J is TRBJ1-1 and V is TRBV7-9; 7 bases agree with TRBD1. The TCR sequence derives from a man in his forties in good health and CMV-seropositive. Sequenced material: PBMCs. The DNA for the CDR3 is TGTGCCAGCAGCTTAGCACAGGGGTATGGTACTGAAGCTTTCTTT. Translation gives CASSLAQGYGTEAFF.